These 26 T cell receptor beta chains were all obtained from the same sample, sequenced in a study of Graves' ophthalmopathy and Graves' hyperthyroidism. Amplification of TCR beta CDR3 regions used RNA transcripts. First-round RT-PCR with HTBI primers preceded a second-round multiplex PCR. TCRdb used MiXCR to reprocess the multiplex PCR reads, holding one entry per CDR3 protein. This sample carries roughly 400,000 distinct CDR3 sequences, approximately 18% of them seen once, and the ten largest clones take 2% to 3%. Specimen: peripheral blood. These receptors were taken from an adult woman with stable Graves' hyperthyroidism.

This clonotype came up many times. The chain carries TRBV6-1 and TRBJ2-2; D not resolved. This CDR3 contains 14 residues. Deletions cut 2 bases from V and 7 bases from J, with 11 bases between. The germline V gene has CDR1 MNHNS and CDR2 SASEGT. In nucleotides, the CDR3 is TGTGCCAGCAGTGAAACTATGGATATCGGGGAGCTGTTTTTT. Amino acids: CASSETMDIGELFF.

This clonotype was counted a few times. The V call is TRBV4-1, the J call TRBJ1-2; no firm D call. The CDR3 loop spans 15 amino acids. V was pared by 2 bases and J by 4 bases, with 14 bases between. Germline V gives CDR1 MGHRA, CDR2 YSYEKL. CDR3 protein: CASSQKSAVSYGYTF. The CDR3 bases are TGCGCCAGCAGCCAAAAGTCGGCAGTGTCCTATGGCTACACCTTC.

V usage is TRBV11-1 and J usage is TRBJ1-1; TRBD1 might be the D (5 bases). Germline CDR1 is SGHAT and CDR2 is FQDESV (reference sequence). V dropped 3 bases and J dropped 1 base, with 15 bases sitting between them. The CDR3 has 16 amino acids. The CDR3 spells CASSFSGRLSNTEAFF. CDR3 DNA: TGTGCCAGCAGCTTTTCAGGGAGGTTGTCGAACACTGAAGCTTTCTTT.

Many counts were recorded for this clonotype. This chain uses TRBV30 with TRBJ1-2; D is possibly TRBD1 (6 bases). Trimming took off 2 bases at V and 6 bases at J, with 13 bases between the two ends. Per germline, CDR1 GTSNPN and CDR2 SVGIG (reference sequence). This CDR3 comprises 13 residues. The CDR3 DNA is TGTGCCTGGAGTAGGAACAGGGCCGATGGCTACACCTTC. Translated: CAWSRNRADGYTF.

This clonotype was counted ten times or more. The V call is TRBV27, the J call TRBJ2-7, with TRBD2 as a possible D gene (6 bases). This CDR3 contains 14 residues. In germline, CDR1 is MNHEY, CDR2 SMNVEV (reference sequence). V dropped 9 bases and J dropped 3 bases, with 18 bases sitting between them. The CDR3 coding sequence is TGTGCCAGATTACGGGACTCAGCGATCTACGAGCAGTACTTC. The encoded protein is CARLRDSAIYEQYF.

This clonotype has more than one count but fewer than ten. Given a much more abundant clone one base away, this may be a read error. The chain recombines TRBV7-9 with TRBJ2-7; TRBD1 is a possible D gene (5 bases). This CDR3 has 13 residues. Germline values: CDR1 SEHNR, CDR2 FQNEAQ (reference sequence). With 5 bases removed from V and 3 bases from J, the gap between germline ends came to 11 bases. The CDR3 region has the DNA TGTGCCAGCAGCCACCTGGACAACTACGAGCAGTACTTC. This sequence encodes CASSHLDNYEQYF.

This clonotype was counted ten times or more. The rearrangement uses TRBV12-3 or TRBV12-4 and TRBJ2-2; 12 nucleotides match TRBD2. There are 16 residues in the CDR3. V lost 7 bases to trimming and J lost 3 bases; unmatched junction nucleotides: 6. The chain's CDR3 is CASTLAGGPYTGELFF. The CDR3 DNA sequence: TGTGCCAGCACCCTAGCGGGAGGGCCTTACACCGGGGAGCTGTTTTTT.

This clonotype was recorded many times. The V call is TRBV5-1, the J call TRBJ2-2; 15 bases line up with TRBD2. V gave up 4 bases and J gave up 5 bases; unmatched junction bases: 15. This CDR3 is 20 amino acids long. Germline V gene sequence: CDR1 SGHRS, CDR2 YFSETQ. CDR3 in DNA: TGCGCCAGCAGCCCTTCCCCGGGACTAGCGGGAGGCAGAGGGACCGGGGAGCTGTTTTTT. Translating it yields CASSPSPGLAGGRGTGELFF.

In this sample, this clonotype turned up a few times. The chain employs TRBV10-3 and TRBJ1-2; possible D gene TRBD1, 5 bases. The CDR3 is 13 amino acids. In germline, CDR1 is ENHRY, CDR2 SYGVKD. The V end was cut by 11 bases, the J end by 5 bases, with 18 bases between. CDR3 DNA: TGTGCCGCGCACCCAGGGTCATGGTATGGCTACACCTTC. This sequence encodes CAAHPGSWYGYTF.

This clonotype has a count of ten or more. V gene TRBV2 combines with J gene TRBJ2-5; D remains unclear. The CDR3 contains 12 residues. Germline V gives CDR1 SNHLY, CDR2 FYNNEI. The V end lost 7 bases, the J end lost 0 bases, and 6 bases lay between the germline ends. CDR3 sequence (DNA): TGTGCCAGCAAAACAGACCAAGAGACCCAGTACTTC. Protein product: CASKTDQETQYF.

This clonotype was counted ten times or more. The genes are TRBV20-1 and TRBJ2-7; D ambiguous. The CDR3 runs to 12 residues. The V gene lost 4 bases and the J gene lost 0 bases, with 7 bases spanning the gap. Germline values: CDR1 DFQATT, CDR2 SNEGSKA (reference sequence). The CDR3 protein is CSANRDSYEQYF. The CDR3 bases are TGCAGTGCTAACCGCGACTCCTACGAGCAGTACTTC.

This clonotype was seen repeatedly, ten times or more. The chain joins TRBV28 to TRBJ2-5; unclear D gene. Trimming took off 5 bases at V and 7 bases at J, with 20 bases between the two ends. The CDR3 loop spans 15 amino acids. CDR1 MDHEN and CDR2 SYDVKM come from the germline V gene. The CDR3 DNA is TGTGCCAGCAGTCCCCCCTCCTGGGCCCCCGGGACCCAGTACTTC. It codes for CASSPPSWAPGTQYF.

Many counts were recorded for this clonotype. CDR3 in DNA: TGCAGCGTTGAATTTCCGGGGGGCCCGAGTTTTAGCTACACCTTC. Translating gives CSVEFPGGPSFSYTF. The gene calls are TRBV29-1 and TRBJ1-2, with D maybe TRBD1 (6 bases). This CDR3 has 15 amino acids. Between the trimmed V and J ends, which lost 2 bases and 9 bases, there was a span of 22 bases. The V gene's germline CDR1 is SQVTM and CDR2 ANQGSEA.

This clonotype has at least ten counts. This rearrangement joins TRBV7-9 to TRBJ1-1; the D gene is possibly TRBD1 (5 bases). This CDR3 contains 13 residues. The germline V gene has CDR1 SEHNR and CDR2 FQNEAQ (reference sequence). V lost 5 bases and J 14 bases, leaving 21 bases between the germline ends. CDR3 protein: CASSQTGLGTIFF. The CDR3 DNA reads TGTGCCAGCAGCCAAACGGGGCTGGGCACTATATTCTTT.

This clonotype came up many times. The gene calls are TRBV12-3 or TRBV12-4 and TRBJ2-2, with 9 positions matching TRBD1. The CDR3 is made up of 14 amino acids. With 6 bases clipped from V and 10 bases from J, the junction kept 9 bases outside the gene matches. The CDR3 region has the DNA TGTGCCAGCAGCACGGGACAGGGAGTCGAGGAGCTGTTTTTT. This encodes CASSTGQGVEELFF.

This clonotype was recorded many times. CDR3: CASSPSPGTSGRARETQYF. DNA for the CDR3: TGTGCCAGCAGCCCAAGCCCCGGGACTAGCGGGAGGGCCCGAGAGACCCAGTACTTC. The chain has TRBV7-8 and TRBJ2-5; TRBD2 matches at 16 bases. The CDR3 runs to 19 residues. With V trimmed by 5 bases and J by 4 bases, 13 bases remained unmatched. CDR1 SGHVS and CDR2 FQNEAQ come from the germline V gene.

This clonotype has at least ten counts. The CDR3 reads CASSFGRTSNQPQHF. CDR3 bases: TGTGCCAGCAGTTTCGGTCGGACTAGCAATCAGCCCCAGCATTTT. The chain employs TRBV28 and TRBJ1-5, with D hard to call. V was clipped by 3 bases and J by 0 bases, with 9 bases between them. CDR3 size: 15 residues. In germline, CDR1 is MDHEN, CDR2 SYDVKM.

This clonotype showed up many times. The rearrangement joins TRBV27 to TRBJ1-2; TRBD1 is a possible D gene (6 bases). This CDR3 spans 12 amino acids. V lost 4 bases to trimming and J lost 4 bases, with 7 bases between them. Germline values: CDR1 MNHEY, CDR2 SMNVEV (reference sequence). This CDR3 reads CASSSTGYGYTF. Written as DNA, the CDR3 is TGTGCCAGCAGTTCGACAGGCTATGGCTACACCTTC.

This clonotype was picked up a small number of times. For the CDR3, the DNA is TGTGCCAGCAGCTTAGTGACTAGCGGGAGTCTGGAGACCCAGTACTTC. Translation gives CASSLVTSGSLETQYF. V and J are TRBV11-2 and TRBJ2-5, with TRBD2 identical over 12 bases. The germline V gene encodes CDR1 SGHAT and CDR2 FQNNGV. The V gene end was trimmed by 1 base and the J gene end by 5 bases; junction bases not matched to a gene: 5. There are 16 residues in the CDR3. Supplemented by reference TRBV11-2 and TRBJ2-5, the full variable domain reads EAGVAQSPRYKIIEKRQSVAFWCNPISGHATLYWYQQILGQGPKLLIQFQNNGVVDDSQLPKDRFSAERLKGVDSTLKIQPAKLEDSAVYLCASSLVTSGSLETQYFGPGTRLLVL.

V and J are TRBV11-2 and TRBJ2-7, with 10 bases fitting TRBD2. CDR3 length: 14 amino acids. Germline values: CDR1 SGHAT, CDR2 FQNNGV. The J segment lost 6 bases and the V segment lost 5 bases, leaving 7 bases of the junction unmatched. CDR3 in DNA: TGTGCCAGCAGCGCCACTAGCGGGATAGGCGAGCAGTACTTC. This gives the protein CASSATSGIGEQYF.

This clonotype showed up many times. The chain combines TRBV27 with TRBJ1-1, with a possible D match to TRBD1 (6 bases). Germline V gives CDR1 MNHEY, CDR2 SMNVEV (reference sequence). The CDR3 consists of 16 residues. V lost 5 bases and J 2 bases, leaving 18 bases between the germline ends. CDR3 coding DNA: TGTGCCAGCAGTCCCCCCGGGGGCAGGATAAACACTGAAGCTTTCTTT. It codes for CASSPPGGRINTEAFF.

The table lists this clonotype with many counts. The chain links TRBV11-2 to TRBJ2-6; possibly TRBD2 for D (6 bases). The CDR3 is 18 amino acids. Germline CDR1 SGHAT, CDR2 FQNNGV. Trimming pared 3 bases from V and 2 bases from J, leaving 17 bases between. CDR3 region: CASSFPFNRRAGANVLTF. The CDR3 DNA reads as TGTGCCAGCAGCTTCCCCTTTAACCGGAGGGCTGGGGCCAACGTCCTGACTTTC.

The sample holds many counts of this clonotype. V is TRBV6-1 and J is TRBJ2-7; D gene ambiguous. V lost 8 bases and J 4 bases, leaving 9 bases between the germline ends. This CDR3 has 11 amino acids. The V gene's germline CDR1 is MNHNS and CDR2 SASEGT. CDR3 loop: CASFGKYEQYF. CDR3 bases: TGTGCCAGCTTCGGAAAATACGAGCAGTACTTC.

The J gene is TRBJ2-2, the V gene TRBV7-3; the match to TRBD2 covers 9 bases. CDR3 length equals 16 residues. Germline values: CDR1 SGHTA, CDR2 FQGTGA. The junction had 7 bases not matched to a gene; V was cut back by 1 base and J by 7 bases. CDR3 residues: CASSLMAGGDGGELFF. CDR3 DNA: TGTGCCAGCAGCTTAATGGCGGGAGGGGATGGCGGGGAGCTGTTTTTT.

This clonotype was seen repeatedly, ten times or more. This chain connects TRBV2 to TRBJ2-7, with TRBD1 matching 8 bases. With V trimmed by 1 base and J by 1 base, 0 bases remained unmatched. CDR1 is SNHLY, CDR2 FYNNEI, per germline. This CDR3 is 14 amino acids long. This chain's CDR3 is CASSEGTGSYEQYF. CDR3 sequence (DNA): TGTGCCAGCAGTGAAGGGACAGGGTCCTACGAGCAGTACTTC.

The J gene is TRBJ2-5, the V gene TRBV10-3; TRBD1 or TRBD2 may be the D gene (5 bases each). CDR3 length: 15 amino acids. The germline V gene encodes CDR1 ENHRY and CDR2 SYGVKD. Trimming cost V 2 bases and J 4 bases, with 14 bases left between them. CDR3 amino acids: CAISEIPRGPETQYF. In DNA, the CDR3 is TGTGCCATCAGTGAGATTCCGAGGGGTCCAGAGACCCAGTACTTC.